The TCR beta chain described here comes from a study of cytomegalovirus exposure and HLA in healthy donors. Study-wide results and limits: Most likely, a cluster of highly shared sequence variants arose as a sequencing artifact. Another analysis was done later, and it associated roughly 15,000 TCR beta sequences with HLA alleles at 0.05 false discovery rate. TCR beta V- and J-gene trimming was later associated with a missense DCLRE1C variant.

A word on this clone: Its antigen is as yet unknown.

Vbeta (60) and Jbeta (13) primers were used in the PCR. Sequencing was performed with immunoSEQ multiplex PCR; in TCRdb, only in-frame clones are kept and a portion is missing. The data contain around 130,000 clones, just under 80% of them seen just once; the ten biggest clones take up over 1.5%. Between the trimmed V and J ends, which lost 7 bases and 4 bases, there was a span of 13 bases. Germline CDR1 reads MDHEN; CDR2 reads SYDVKM. The CDR3 loop spans 13 amino acids. The V and J genes are TRBV28 and TRBJ1-1; D is possibly TRBD1 (5 bases). Sequencing was carried out using PBMCs. The sequence was collected from a woman aged 40-49 years in good health and CMV-seronegative. As DNA, the CDR3 is TGTGCCAGCAAGCGGGGCGTTCGCACTGAAGCTTTCTTT. Translating it yields CASKRGVRTEAFF. Looking up the rest from reference TRBV28 and TRBJ1-1 gives the full variable domain: DVKVTQSSRYLVKRTGEKVFLECVQDMDHENMFWYRQDPGLGLRLIYFSYDVKMKEKGDIPEGYSVSREKKERFSLILESASTNQTSMYLCASKRGVRTEAFFGQGTRLTVV.